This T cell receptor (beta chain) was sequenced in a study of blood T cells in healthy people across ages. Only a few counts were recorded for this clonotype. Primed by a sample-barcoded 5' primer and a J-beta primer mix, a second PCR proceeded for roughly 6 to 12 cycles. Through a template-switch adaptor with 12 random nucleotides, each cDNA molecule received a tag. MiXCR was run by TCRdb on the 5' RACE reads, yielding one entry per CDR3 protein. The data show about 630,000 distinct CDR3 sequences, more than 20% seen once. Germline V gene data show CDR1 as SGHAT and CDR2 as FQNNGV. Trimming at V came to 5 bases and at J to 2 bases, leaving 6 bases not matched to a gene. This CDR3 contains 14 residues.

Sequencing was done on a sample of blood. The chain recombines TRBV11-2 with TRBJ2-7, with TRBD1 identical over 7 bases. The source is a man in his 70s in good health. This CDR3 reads CASSNTGTAYEQYF. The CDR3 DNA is TGTGCCAGCAGCAATACCGGGACAGCCTACGAGCAGTACTTC. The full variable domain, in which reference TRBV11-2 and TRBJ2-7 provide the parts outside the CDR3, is EAGVAQSPRYKIIEKRQSVAFWCNPISGHATLYWYQQILGQGPKLLIQFQNNGVVDDSQLPKDRFSAERLKGVDSTLKIQPAKLEDSAVYLCASSNTGTAYEQYFGPGTRLTVT.